This T cell receptor beta chain was recorded in a study of T cell changes during pregnancy in multiple sclerosis. V dropped 0 bases and J dropped 1; count of bases not matched to a gene: 0. The CDR3 spans 15 residues. CDR1 SGDLS and CDR2 YYNGEE come from the germline V gene. Sequencing was performed with immunoSEQ multiplex PCR; in TCRdb, only in-frame clones are kept and a portion is missing. The sample includes nearly 20,000 clones, roughly 85% of them seen just once. The sequence was collected from a female donor in good health, enrolled as a control in a pregnancy study. Sequencing was performed on CD8+ T cells from peripheral blood mononuclear cells, taken in the third trimester of pregnancy. The rearrangement links TRBV9 to TRBJ2-2; 7 bases align to TRBD2. The CDR3 is CASSVAGGNTGELFF. CDR3 in DNA: TGTGCCAGCAGCGTAGCGGGGGGGAACACCGGGGAGCTGTTTTTT.